A selection of T cell receptor beta chains follows, all from one sample in a study of T-cell reconstitution after alpha-beta-depleted transplantation in children. Via MiXCR, TCRdb re-called the PCR reads, giving one row per CDR3 protein. The data hold about 290,000 distinct CDR3 sequences, with roughly a tenth observed a single time. The material was PBMCs, obtained before TCRalphabeta/CD19-depleted stem cell transplant. These receptors were taken from a boy under two years old with acute myeloid leukemia, due to receive a stem cell transplant. CDR3s include the opening cysteine and the closing phenylalanine or tryptophan. A D gene is named only where the DNA matches it firmly. Not every row has a clone size; where given, it reads once, few, many or a size class.

clone_size j_call v_call d_call cdr3_aa cdr3_nt
many TRBJ2-1 TRBV20-1 . CSARARGFLNNEQFF TGCAGTGCTAGAGCTAGGGGGTTTCTGAACAATGAGCAGTTCTTC
. TRBJ1-1 TRBV11-1 TRBD1 CASSWDEGQGAMNTEAFF TGTGCCAGCAGCTGGGACGAAGGACAGGGGGCGATGAACACTGAAGCTTTCTTT
many TRBJ2-7 TRBV4-3 . CASSQDYSYEQYF TGCGCCAGCAGCCAAGATTACTCCTACGAGCAGTACTTC
many TRBJ2-3 TRBV12-3/TRBV12-4 TRBD2 CASRSAGGTDTQYF TGTGCCAGCAGATCAGCGGGGGGCACAGATACGCAGTATTTT
few TRBJ2-2 TRBV5-1 TRBD1 CASSQGQSGGELFF TGCGCCAGCAGCCAGGGACAGTCTGGCGGGGAGCTGTTTTTT
many TRBJ1-3 TRBV7-9 TRBD1 CASSGMTGSGNTIYF TGTGCCAGCAGCGGCATGACAGGGTCTGGAAACACCATATATTTT
many TRBJ1-5 TRBV7-2 . CASSLTGDSNQPQHF TGTGCCAGCAGCCTGACAGGAGATAGCAATCAGCCCCAGCATTTT
. TRBJ2-1 TRBV7-3 TRBD2 CASSIGGAYNEQFF TGTGCCAGCAGCATCGGGGGGGCCTACAATGAGCAGTTCTTC
few TRBJ2-1 TRBV7-3 . CASSLNQGTHNEQFF TGTGCCAGCAGCTTAAATCAGGGGACCCACAATGAGCAGTTCTTC
many TRBJ1-2 TRBV12-3/TRBV12-4 TRBD1 CASSSDRGYGYTF TGTGCCAGCAGTTCAGACAGGGGATATGGCTACACCTTC
few TRBJ2-7 TRBV11-3 TRBD2 CASSLMTSGRREQYF TGTGCCAGCAGCTTAATGACTAGCGGGAGAAGGGAGCAGTACTTC
many TRBJ2-7 TRBV4-3 . CASSQGIDSAPYEQYF TGCGCCAGCAGCCAAGGGATAGACAGCGCCCCATACGAGCAGTACTTC
many TRBJ1-1 TRBV20-1 . CSAPEPGKGTEAFF TGCAGTGCTCCCGAGCCGGGGAAGGGCACTGAAGCTTTCTTT
many TRBJ2-3 TRBV4-3 TRBD2 CASSPGTRKDTQYF TGCGCCAGCAGCCCAGGGACTAGAAAAGATACGCAGTATTTT
many TRBJ2-1 TRBV7-2 . CASSSDPVNEQFF TGTGCCAGCAGCTCCGACCCCGTCAATGAGCAGTTCTTC
many TRBJ1-3 TRBV5-1 TRBD1 CASRKTGPGNTIYF TGCGCCAGCAGGAAGACAGGGCCTGGAAACACCATATATTTT
few TRBJ1-6 TRBV7-2 TRBD1 CASSADRGHSPLHF TGTGCCAGCAGCGCCGACAGGGGCCATTCACCCCTCCACTTT
many TRBJ2-7 TRBV12-3/TRBV12-4 . CASREGAGSYEQYF TGTGCCAGCAGGGAGGGGGCCGGCTCCTACGAGCAGTACTTC
many TRBJ2-7 TRBV29-1 . CSVRKGGVYEQYF TGCAGCGTTCGGAAGGGGGGGGTCTACGAGCAGTACTTC
many TRBJ2-7 TRBV12-3/TRBV12-4 . CASSRTQGSYEQYF TGTGCCAGCAGTCGGACTCAGGGGTCCTACGAGCAGTACTTC
many TRBJ2-7 TRBV24-1 TRBD2 CATLRGGSYEQYF TGTGCCACCTTACGGGGGGGTAGTTACGAGCAGTACTTC
many TRBJ2-5 TRBV11-2 . CASSLPGLPAETQYF TGTGCCAGCAGCTTACCGGGACTGCCGGCGGAGACCCAGTACTTC
many TRBJ1-5 TRBV28 TRBD1 CASSLSGQTSNQPQHF TGTGCCAGCAGTTTATCGGGACAGACCAGCAATCAGCCCCAGCATTTT